This T cell receptor (beta chain) is from a study of T cells in tuberculosis. Study summary: This South African cohort compared adolescents with or without latent tuberculosis against adults with active tuberculosis.

Trimming removed 0 bases at V and 7 bases at J, with 11 bases between. This CDR3 is 15 amino acids long. Looked up from germline, CDR1 is SGHNT and CDR2 is YYREEE (reference sequence). Study-wide results and limits: Selection depended on which cryopreserved specimens were available.

Repertoires were generated with immunoSEQ multiplex PCR, while TCRdb's copy carries only in-frame clones and drops some. This table has about 36,000 clones, about 93% appearing once. As regards this clone: The antigen is not known.

Material: PBMCs. The rearrangement joins TRBV5-4 to TRBJ1-6, with a possible D match to TRBD1 (6 bases). The receptor's source is a donor aged 10 to 29 with latent tuberculosis or without tuberculosis infection. The CDR3 protein is CASSLVRGQNSPLHF. The CDR3 DNA reads TGTGCCAGCAGCTTGGTCAGGGGTCAGAATTCACCCCTCCACTTT.